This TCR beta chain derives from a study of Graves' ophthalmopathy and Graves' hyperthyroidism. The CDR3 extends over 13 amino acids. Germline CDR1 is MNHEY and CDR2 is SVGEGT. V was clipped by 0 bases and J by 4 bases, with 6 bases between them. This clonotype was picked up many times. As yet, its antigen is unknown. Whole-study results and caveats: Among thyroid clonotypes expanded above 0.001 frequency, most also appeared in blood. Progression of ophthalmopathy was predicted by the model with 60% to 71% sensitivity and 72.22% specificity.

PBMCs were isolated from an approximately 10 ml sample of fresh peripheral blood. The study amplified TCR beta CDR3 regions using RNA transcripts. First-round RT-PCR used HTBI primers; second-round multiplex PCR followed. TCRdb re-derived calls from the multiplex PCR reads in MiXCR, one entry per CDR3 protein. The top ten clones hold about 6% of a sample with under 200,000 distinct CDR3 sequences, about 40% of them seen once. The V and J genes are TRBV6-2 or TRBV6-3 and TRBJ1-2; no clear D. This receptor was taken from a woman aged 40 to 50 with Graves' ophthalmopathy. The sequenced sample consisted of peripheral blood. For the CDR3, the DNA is TGTGCCAGCAGTTACTCTCGGGTCTATGGCTACACCTTC. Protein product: CASSYSRVYGYTF.